These 11 T cell receptor beta chains originate from one sample sequenced in a study of blood T cell repertoires in COVID-19. Sequencing used immunoSEQ multiplex PCR; TCRdb keeps in-frame clones, though not all of them. Found here are around 100,000 clones, about nine tenths of them singletons; the top ten hold approximately 4.5%. Sequencing was carried out using peripheral blood. The receptors originated from a woman in her forties or fifties with acute or convalescent COVID-19.

The chain is built from TRBV19 and TRBJ2-2, with D possibly matching TRBD2 (5 bases). CDR1 is LNHDA and CDR2 is SQIVND in the germline V gene (reference sequence). This CDR3 spans 17 amino acids. Trimming removed 1 base from V and 4 bases from J, with 16 bases in between. Here the CDR3 DNA reads TGTGCCAGTAGTATAGCCGGACTCAACGGCGGCACCGGGGAGCTGTTTTTT. Protein: CASSIAGLNGGTGELFF.

The chain employs TRBV3-1 (or the pseudogene TRBV3-2) and TRBJ2-1, with 8 bases identical to TRBD2. Germline CDR1 is LGHDT and CDR2 is YNNKEL (reference sequence). The CDR3 extends over 16 amino acids. V lost 4 bases to trimming and J lost 6 bases; unmatched junction nucleotides: 11. CDR3 bases: TGTGCCAGCAGCCCAAGCGGAGCGGGAGTGGGCAATGAGCAGTTCTTC. It encodes CASSPSGAGVGNEQFF.

This sequence joins TRBV18 and TRBJ2-1; 8 bases line up with TRBD1. CDR1 KGHSH and CDR2 LQKENI come from the germline V gene. V dropped 6 bases and J dropped 0; count of bases not matched to a gene: 16. CDR3 size: 19 residues. CDR3 region: CASSTRGRHNKSSYNEQFF. The DNA for the CDR3 is TGTGCCAGCTCCACCAGGGGGCGACACAACAAAAGCTCCTACAATGAGCAGTTCTTC.

V is TRBV27 and J is TRBJ2-5; D is possibly TRBD2 (5 bases). The CDR3 has 13 amino acids. Germline V gene sequence: CDR1 MNHEY, CDR2 SMNVEV (reference sequence). The ends were cut back, 3 bases at V and 5 bases at J, with 10 bases in the middle. The CDR3 region has the DNA TGTGCCAGCAGTTTCGTGGGAGTCGAGACCCAGTACTTC. This gives the protein CASSFVGVETQYF.

This clone has a single count. The chain joins TRBV7-9 to TRBJ2-1; 7 bases map to TRBD1. The V gene end was trimmed by 5 bases and the J gene end by 2 bases; junction bases not matched to a gene: 6. CDR1 and CDR2 from the germline V gene are SEHNR and FQNEAQ (reference sequence). This CDR3 has 15 amino acids. The CDR3 DNA follows: TGTGCCAGCAGCCTCGGGACAGTTACCTACAATGAGCAGTTCTTC. This codes for CASSLGTVTYNEQFF.

The chain combines TRBV6-5 with TRBJ1-4; TRBD1 might be the D (6 bases). The germline V and J ends were trimmed by 6 bases and 5 bases, with 13 bases remaining between them. The germline CDR1 and CDR2 sequences are MNHEY and SVGAGI. The CDR3 consists of 14 residues. CDR3 loop: CASRTDRNNEKLFF. The CDR3 DNA reads as TGTGCCAGCAGGACCGACAGGAACAATGAAAAACTGTTTTTT.

CDR3: CASSQDRGPGNTIYF. The CDR3 DNA reads TGCGCCAGCAGCCAAGACAGGGGGCCTGGAAACACCATATATTTT. This sequence joins TRBV4-3 and TRBJ1-3, with 8 bases matching TRBD1. The germline gives CDR1 LGHNA, CDR2 YSLEER. The trim removed 0 bases at V and 2 bases at J, leaving 0 bases unmatched. The CDR3 extends over 15 amino acids.

The chain couples TRBV3-1 (or the pseudogene TRBV3-2) to TRBJ1-3, with TRBD1 as a possible D gene (5 bases). Germline assignment: CDR1 LGHDT and CDR2 YNNKEL (reference sequence). Trimming took 4 bases from V and 4 from J, leaving 11 bases between them. The CDR3 runs to 14 residues. CDR3: CASSPGEGGNTIYF. The CDR3 DNA reads TGTGCCAGCAGCCCGGGGGAGGGAGGAAACACCATATATTTT.

The rearrangement joins TRBV6-1 to TRBJ2-6; no clear D gene. CDR3 length: 15 residues. V dropped 1 base and J dropped 0 bases, with 4 bases sitting between them. Looked up from germline, CDR1 is MNHNS and CDR2 is SASEGT. CDR3 loop: CASSEDNSGANVLTF. CDR3 in DNA: TGTGCCAGCAGTGAAGACAACTCTGGGGCCAACGTCCTGACTTTC.

The J gene is TRBJ2-7, the V gene TRBV5-6, with 7 bases matching TRBD2. The CDR3 extends over 15 amino acids. Germline V gives CDR1 SGHDT, CDR2 YYEEEE. V trimming: 0 bases; J trimming: 2 bases; junction bases outside the gene matches: 5. CDR3 sequence (DNA): TGTGCCAGCAGCTTGGAAGCAGGGACTACCTACGAGCAGTACTTC. Its translation is CASSLEAGTTYEQYF.

This clone appeared a single time. The chain recombines TRBV30 with TRBJ1-6, with D possibly matching TRBD1 (5 bases). CDR3 length equals 16 residues. Trimming took off 1 base at V and 0 bases at J, with 10 bases between the two ends. From germline, CDR1 is GTSNPN and CDR2 SVGIG (reference sequence). CDR3 coding DNA: TGTGCCTGGAGTGGCCGGGGGGGCTCCTATAATTCACCCCTCCACTTT. It yields the protein CAWSGRGGSYNSPLHF.